This T cell receptor (beta chain) is drawn from a study of T cell responses to AZD1222 COVID-19 vaccine. Trimming removed 8 bases from V and 4 bases from J; junction bases left unmatched: 5. This CDR3 contains 14 residues. TCRdb keeps only in-frame clones here, not all; method: immunoSEQ multiplex PCR. Counted here are about 92,000 clones, approximately 88% occurring once; the ten biggest clones make up 2.8%. J is TRBJ1-2 and V is TRBV23-1, with 12 bases matching TRBD1. TRBV23-1 is placed among ORFs of uncertain function. The sample here was peripheral blood, taken on day 0 of AZD1222 vaccination. The TCR comes from an adult in good health. CDR3 nucleotide sequence: TGCGCCAGCTGGGACAGGGGGCGCTTCTATGGCTACACCTTC. Translating gives CASWDRGRFYGYTF.